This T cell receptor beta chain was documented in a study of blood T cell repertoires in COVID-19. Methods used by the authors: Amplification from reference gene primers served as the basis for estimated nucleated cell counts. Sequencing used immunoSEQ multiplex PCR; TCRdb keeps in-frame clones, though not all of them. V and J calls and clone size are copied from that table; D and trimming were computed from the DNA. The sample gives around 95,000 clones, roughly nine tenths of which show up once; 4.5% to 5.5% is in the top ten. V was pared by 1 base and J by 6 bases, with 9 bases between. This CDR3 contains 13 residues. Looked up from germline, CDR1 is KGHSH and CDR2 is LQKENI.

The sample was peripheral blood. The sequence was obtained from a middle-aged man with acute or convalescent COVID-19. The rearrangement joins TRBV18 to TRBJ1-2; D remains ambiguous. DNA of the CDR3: TGTGCCAGCTCACCACTAGGCGGGAATGGCTACACCTTC. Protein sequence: CASSPLGGNGYTF.